This paragraph covers one T cell receptor beta chain sequence. This sample is drawn from a study of Ad26.COV2.S vaccination and SARS-CoV-2 variants. Sample treatment: around 19 received Ad26.COV2.S at low or high dose, single or two shots; roughly five received placebo; per-sample allocation not given. Sampling was done on day 63 after the first vaccine or placebo injection. This table comes from immunoSEQ multiplex PCR, and its TCRdb copy is limited to in-frame clones, with some not included. Among about 480,000 clones listed, roughly 89% were seen once. The V end lost 3 bases, the J end lost 0 bases, and 3 bases lay between the germline ends. The CDR3 consists of 13 residues.

The chain couples TRBV12-3 or TRBV12-4 to TRBJ2-1; no firm D call. This sample comprised peripheral blood, obtained in a trial of Ad26.COV2.S vaccine versus placebo. This TCR was recovered from a person aged 18-65 years who received the Ad26.COV2.S COVID-19 vaccine or a placebo. The CDR3 here is CASSFSSYNEQFF. CDR3 DNA sequence: TGTGCCAGCAGTTTCAGCTCCTACAATGAGCAGTTCTTC.